The present TCR beta chain was sequenced within a study of cytomegalovirus exposure and HLA in healthy donors. A remark on this clone: Antigen specificity is unknown.

The PCR employed 60 Vbeta primers together with 13 Jbeta primers. Per the original methods: Unique TCR beta chains numbered around 80 million in a later analysis, with about 11 million shared. The protocol was immunoSEQ multiplex PCR, while the TCRdb copy is restricted to in-frame clones and leaves out a portion. Clone size and V and J calls were adopted from that table, with D and trimming inferred from the DNA. The sample has about 95,000 clones, 82% seen once. Findings and caveats of the study: Most CMV-associated TCR beta chains appeared HLA-restricted in a later analysis.

The receptor was isolated from a man aged 25 to 45 in good health and CMV-seropositive. The sample consisted of PBMCs.

CDR3 coding DNA: TGTGCCAGCAGTTCAGGGGGCGATAACTATGGCTACACCTTC. Translating it yields CASSSGGDNYGYTF. This sequence joins TRBV28 and TRBJ1-2, with 8 bases identical to TRBD1. V lost 4 bases, J lost 1 base, and 2 bases stayed unmatched. The germline CDR1 and CDR2 sequences are MDHEN and SYDVKM. CDR3 size: 14 residues.